This TCR beta chain was captured in a study of shared clonotypes between healthy human individuals. Germline V gene lookup returns CDR1 PRHDT and CDR2 FYEKMQ (reference sequence). This CDR3 has 16 residues. The V end lost 2 bases, the J end lost 9 bases, and 20 bases lay between the germline ends. Profiled with immunoSEQ multiplex PCR; TCRdb holds only in-frame clones, not every one. Of fewer than 600,000 clones in the sample, more than 65% are singletons; the top ten hold over 10%. What was sequenced was PBMCs. This sequence was found in a woman in her forties in good health. Some clones in this sample may be carry-over from other donors' samples. The chain uses TRBV13 and TRBJ2-1; a weak D match, TRBD1 (5 bases). CDR3 residues: CASSLNQPNPQGEQFF. CDR3 coding DNA: TGTGCCAGCAGCTTAAACCAACCGAACCCTCAGGGTGAGCAGTTCTTC.